Included here is one T cell receptor beta chain sequence, with context. Sequencing was performed with immunoSEQ multiplex PCR; in TCRdb, only in-frame clones are kept and a portion is missing. Here the sample spans around 100,000 clones, roughly 87% being singletons. These data originate in a study of control samples from healthy donors and cancer patients. This receptor was obtained from a woman in her 50s in good health. Specimen: blood.

CDR3 coding DNA: TGTGCCAGTAGACCGGGACAGGGTTCCCGAAACAATGAGCAGTTCTTC. This codes for CASRPGQGSRNNEQFF. The gene calls are TRBV19 and TRBJ2-1; 9 nucleotides match TRBD1. Germline V gene data show CDR1 as LNHDA and CDR2 as SQIVND (reference sequence). The CDR3 has 16 residues. V lost 6 bases to trimming and J lost 5 bases; unmatched junction nucleotides: 11.